A single sample is the source of the 21 T cell receptor beta chains below, sequenced in a study of blood T cell repertoires in COVID-19. The data were produced by immunoSEQ multiplex PCR, yet TCRdb's version contains in-frame clones alone and is incomplete. The table shows 270,000 or so clones, with roughly 90% occurring only once. What was sequenced was PBMCs or T cells enriched from blood (not recorded which). These receptors were taken from a man in his forties or fifties who had been exposed to COVID-19.

The rearrangement uses TRBV28 and TRBJ2-7, with 7 bases identical to TRBD1. Trimming took 3 bases from V and 3 from J; bases not matched to a gene: 8. The CDR3 has 15 amino acids. Germline V gives CDR1 MDHEN, CDR2 SYDVKM. The CDR3 region is CASSFGYGTDYEQYF. In DNA, the CDR3 is TGTGCCAGCAGTTTCGGGTACGGGACAGACTACGAGCAGTACTTC.

V usage is TRBV11-1 and J usage is TRBJ2-7; maybe TRBD1 (5 bases). This CDR3 region has 12 residues. Between the trimmed V and J ends, which lost 3 bases and 7 bases, there was a span of 10 bases. The germline CDR1 and CDR2 sequences are SGHAT and FQDESV (reference sequence). The CDR3, as DNA: TGTGCCAGCAGCTTCAGGGTGGGGGAGCAGTACTTC. Protein: CASSFRVGEQYF. The full variable domain, completed using reference TRBV11-1 and TRBJ2-7, is EAEVAQSPRYKITEKSQAVAFWCDPISGHATLYWYRQILGQGPELLVQFQDESVVDDSQLPKDRFSAERLKGVDSTLKIQPAELGDSAMYLCASSFRVGEQYFGPGTRLTVT.

This CDR3 is CASSSLAANTGELFF. In DNA, the CDR3 is TGCGCCAGCAGCTCGCTAGCGGCGAACACCGGGGAGCTGTTTTTT. This rearrangement joins TRBV4-1 to TRBJ2-2; 7 positions agree with TRBD2. This CDR3 comprises 15 residues. CDR1 and CDR2 from the germline V gene are MGHRA and YSYEKL. Losses at the gene ends were 5 bases for V and 0 bases for J; bases not matched to a gene: 3.

The V gene is TRBV21-1, the J gene TRBJ2-1; the table gives TRBD2 as D, unverified against the DNA. TRBV21-1 is flagged as a pseudogene. This CDR3 comprises 16 residues. In DNA form, the CDR3 reads TGTGCCACCACTAGCGGCGGAGCTTCATACTACAATGAGCAGTTCTTC. Its translation is CATTSGGASYYNEQFF.

This clone was seen only once. V and J are TRBV27 and TRBJ1-5, with a weak D call TRBD1 (6 bases). Germline lookup yields CDR1 MNHEY and CDR2 SMNVEV (reference sequence). Trimming took off 8 bases at V and 6 bases at J, with 20 bases between the two ends. CDR3 length: 15 amino acids. CDR3 loop: CASRSQGGLGQPQHF. CDR3 in DNA: TGTGCCAGCCGGTCACAGGGTGGTTTAGGTCAGCCCCAGCATTTT.

The V gene is TRBV9, the J gene TRBJ1-1; 9 positions agree with TRBD1. Germline V gives CDR1 SGDLS, CDR2 YYNGEE. The CDR3 is made up of 15 amino acids. V was pared by 3 bases and J by 5 bases, with 8 bases of the junction left unmatched. The CDR3 reads CASSGATGGRTEAFF. The CDR3 DNA reads TGTGCCAGCAGCGGAGCGACAGGGGGGAGGACTGAAGCTTTCTTT. Looking up the rest from reference TRBV9 and TRBJ1-1 gives the full variable domain: DSGVTQTPKHLITATGQRVTLRCSPRSGDLSVYWYQQSLDQGLQFLIQYYNGEERAKGNILERFSAQQFPDLHSELNLSSLELGDSALYFCASSGATGGRTEAFFGQGTRLTVV.

The chain joins TRBV19 to TRBJ2-4; 7 bases are shared with TRBD2. CDR3 length: 14 amino acids. Germline loops: CDR1 LNHDA, CDR2 SQIVND (reference sequence). With V trimmed by 2 bases and J by 5 bases, 3 bases remained unmatched. DNA of the CDR3: TGTGCCAGTAGTATACCTGCGGGGGAAAACATTCAGTACTTC. The encoded protein is CASSIPAGENIQYF.

The rearrangement uses TRBV12-5 and TRBJ2-7, with TRBD1 matching over 8 bases. Germline V gene lookup returns CDR1 LGHNT and CDR2 FRNRAP. The V segment lost 5 bases and the J segment 5 bases; nucleotides outside the gene matches: 11. This CDR3 region has 15 residues. The CDR3 DNA is TGTGCTAGTGGTCCCGGACAGGGAGAAATGGACGAGCAGTACTTC. This codes for CASGPGQGEMDEQYF.

In this sample, this clone turned up once. The chain combines TRBV6-6 with TRBJ2-1, with TRBD2 identical over 11 bases. The length of the CDR3 is 14 residues. Germline V gene data show CDR1 as MNHNY and CDR2 as SVGAGI (reference sequence). Trimming cost V 2 bases and J 12 bases; bases outside gene matches: 6. CDR3: CASSYPGLAGWQFF. CDR3 bases: TGTGCCAGCAGTTACCCAGGACTAGCGGGTTGGCAGTTCTTC.

This rearrangement joins TRBV15 to TRBJ2-5; D not resolved. V was trimmed by 0 bases and J by 5 bases, leaving 4 bases between them. This CDR3 is 12 amino acids long. CDR1 and CDR2 from the germline V gene are LNHNV and YYDKDF (reference sequence). The DNA for the CDR3 is TGTGCCACCAGCAGAGATGCGGAGACCCAGTACTTC. It yields the protein CATSRDAETQYF.

The V call is TRBV9, the J call TRBJ2-1, with 12 bases fitting TRBD2. Germline V gene lookup returns CDR1 SGDLS and CDR2 YYNGEE. The V gene end was trimmed by 4 bases and the J gene end by 3 bases; junction bases not matched to a gene: 8. The CDR3 has 17 residues. The DNA of the CDR3 is TGTGCCAGCAGCTTCACCCCGACTAGCGGGAGCTACAATGAGCAGTTCTTC. This sequence encodes CASSFTPTSGSYNEQFF.

The chain links TRBV4-1 to TRBJ2-3; 7 bases map to TRBD2. This CDR3 is 16 amino acids long. Germline CDR1 MGHRA, CDR2 YSYEKL. Trimming cost V 1 base and J 0 bases; bases outside gene matches: 4. The DNA of the CDR3 is TGCGCCAGCAGCCAAGTCGGGCGGGGGAGCACAGATACGCAGTATTTT. Its translation: CASSQVGRGSTDTQYF.

The V gene is TRBV25-1, the J gene TRBJ1-2; D is uncertain. Germline V gene sequence: CDR1 MGHDK, CDR2 SYGVNS. This CDR3 has 14 amino acids. Trimming took off 6 bases at V and 7 bases at J, with 18 bases between the two ends. This chain's CDR3 is CASSRTSGVGGYTF. The CDR3 DNA reads TGTGCCAGCAGCCGAACGTCCGGGGTGGGTGGCTACACCTTC.

The sample holds one count of this clone. The rearrangement links TRBV9 to TRBJ2-2, with TRBD1 identical over 10 bases. The V and J ends lost 5 bases and 4 bases, in that order; junction bases with no gene match: 23. CDR1 is SGDLS, CDR2 YYNGEE, per germline. This CDR3 is built from 21 residues. CDR3: CASSGWGTGDVAGARTGELFF. CDR3 DNA: TGTGCCAGCAGTGGCTGGGGGACAGGGGATGTCGCGGGCGCACGCACCGGGGAGCTGTTTTTT. Drawing the rest from reference TRBV9 and TRBJ2-2, the complete variable domain is DSGVTQTPKHLITATGQRVTLRCSPRSGDLSVYWYQQSLDQGLQFLIQYYNGEERAKGNILERFSAQQFPDLHSELNLSSLELGDSALYFCASSGWGTGDVAGARTGELFFGEGSRLTVL.

The chain has TRBV7-2 and TRBJ2-5, with 8 nucleotides matching TRBD1. The J segment lost 5 bases and the V segment lost 2 bases, leaving 7 bases of the junction unmatched. CDR1 SGHTA and CDR2 FQGNSA come from the germline V gene. The CDR3 length is 15 residues. For the CDR3, the DNA is TGTGCCAGCAGCTTATTTACAGGGGGTCGGGAGACCCAGTACTTC. The encoded protein is CASSLFTGGRETQYF.

This clone was found once. The rearrangement joins TRBV6-5 to TRBJ1-1, with a weak D call TRBD1 (5 bases). Trimming removed 6 bases from V and 5 bases from J, with 16 bases in between. Germline loops: CDR1 MNHEY, CDR2 SVGAGI. The CDR3 is 14 amino acids. The chain's CDR3 is CASSRDGQETEAFF. Written as DNA, the CDR3 is TGTGCCAGCAGCCGAGACGGACAAGAGACTGAAGCTTTCTTT.

The DNA for the CDR3 is TGTGCCAGCAACCCGGGACTAGCGGGGACCTACGAGCAGTACTTC. Its translation is CASNPGLAGTYEQYF. This chain uses TRBV27 with TRBJ2-7; 13 nucleotides line up with TRBD2. This CDR3 region has 15 residues. Trimming took 7 bases from V and 2 from J; bases not matched to a gene: 5. CDR1 is MNHEY, CDR2 SMNVEV, per germline (reference sequence).

The gene calls are TRBV10-2 and TRBJ2-2; the D gene is possibly TRBD2 (5 bases). The CDR3 covers 15 residues. Looked up from germline, CDR1 is WSHSY and CDR2 is SAAADI. The V gene lost 5 bases and the J gene lost 0 bases, with 10 bases spanning the gap. The CDR3 bases are TGCGCCAGCAGTCCCGGGAACGCGAACACCGGGGAGCTGTTTTTT. Its protein is CASSPGNANTGELFF.

This chain joins TRBV6-1 and TRBJ2-7; 9 bases line up with TRBD2. V dropped 1 base and J dropped 2; count of bases not matched to a gene: 3. The CDR3 has 15 residues. CDR1 is MNHNS, CDR2 SASEGT, per germline. This CDR3 is CASSEGLAETYEQYF. The DNA for the CDR3 is TGTGCCAGCAGTGAAGGACTAGCGGAGACCTACGAGCAGTACTTC.

The V call is TRBV19, the J call TRBJ1-2; no clear D. Looked up from germline, CDR1 is LNHDA and CDR2 is SQIVND (reference sequence). V was pared by 5 bases and J by 8 bases, with 12 bases between. This CDR3 spans 12 amino acids. CDR3 DNA: TGTGCCAGTAGTGTCCCACATAGCGGCTACACCTTC. This gives the protein CASSVPHSGYTF.

The chain uses TRBV4-1 and TRBJ2-7; 10 bases map to TRBD1. The CDR3 is made up of 15 amino acids. V was clipped by 4 bases and J by 1 base; unmatched bases: 4. Germline V gene lookup returns CDR1 MGHRA and CDR2 YSYEKL. The CDR3 loop reads CASSPGQGSSYEQYF. DNA of the CDR3: TGCGCCAGCAGCCCGGGACAGGGGTCTTCCTACGAGCAGTACTTC.